Presented here are 10 T cell receptor beta chains from one specimen sequenced in a study of OX40 agonist ivuxolimab in advanced cancers. TCRdb's copy holds only in-frame clones and misses some; the assay was immunoSEQ multiplex PCR. The sample has more than 75,000 clones, about 88% seen once. This specimen consisted of CD4+ or CD8+ T cells sorted from blood, obtained in a trial of the OX40 agonist ivuxolimab. Receptors were obtained from an adult with an advanced solid tumor such as melanoma, head and neck, liver or kidney cancer.

This clone was recorded only once. The V call is TRBV19, the J call TRBJ1-4; D gene unclear. Germline-derived CDR1 and CDR2 are LNHDA and SQIVND (reference sequence). This CDR3 is 14 amino acids long. V lost 4 bases and J 2 bases, leaving 8 bases between the germline ends. Written as DNA, the CDR3 is TGTGCCAGTAGTAGAGGTTCGACTAATGAAAAACTGTTTTTT. Its protein is CASSRGSTNEKLFF.

This rearrangement joins TRBV7-3 to TRBJ2-3; D remains ambiguous. V gave up 5 bases and J gave up 6 bases, with 18 bases separating them. The length of the CDR3 is 15 residues. Germline V gives CDR1 SGHTA, CDR2 FQGTGA. The DNA of the CDR3 is TGTGCCAGCAGCGTGGGGTACTTAGCCAGGGATACGCAGTATTTT. It translates to CASSVGYLARDTQYF.

The gene calls are TRBV7-2 and TRBJ2-3; D is uncertain. The CDR3 extends over 14 amino acids. The germline CDR1 and CDR2 sequences are SGHTA and FQGNSA. The V end was cut by 3 bases, the J end by 0 bases, with 7 bases between. CDR3 protein: CASSLATSTDTQYF. The CDR3 DNA reads as TGTGCCAGCAGCTTGGCTACGAGCACAGATACGCAGTATTTT.

The chain links TRBV18 to TRBJ1-1; 8 positions agree with TRBD1. Germline values: CDR1 KGHSH, CDR2 LQKENI. V lost 5 bases to trimming and J lost 3 bases; unmatched junction nucleotides: 5. The CDR3 sequence is 14 residues long. In DNA form, the CDR3 reads TGTGCCAGCTCAACACAGGGGGGGGACACTGAAGCTTTCTTT. This translates into CASSTQGGDTEAFF.

This chain joins TRBV7-2 and TRBJ2-1, with TRBD1 matching 9 bases. CDR1 and CDR2 from the germline V gene are SGHTA and FQGNSA. The CDR3 contains 15 residues. Unmatched junction bases numbered 9, after V lost 5 bases and J lost 7 bases. The CDR3 sequence is CASSTTGTGWNEQFF. For the CDR3, the DNA is TGTGCCAGCAGCACGACCGGGACAGGGTGGAATGAGCAGTTCTTC.

CDR3 DNA: TGCGCCAGCGGCGGGGCAGGATCGGATGGAAACACCATATATTTT. This encodes CASGGAGSDGNTIYF. This chain links TRBV5-1 with TRBJ1-3, with TRBD1 as a possible D gene (5 bases). Trimming cost V 7 bases and J 3 bases, with 17 bases left between them. Germline CDR1 reads SGHRS; CDR2 reads YFSETQ. The CDR3 has 15 amino acids.

This clone was observed a single time. The rearrangement joins TRBV27 to TRBJ2-7; TRBD2 matches 10 bases. From germline, CDR1 is MNHEY and CDR2 SMNVEV (reference sequence). Trimming cost V 5 bases and J 7 bases; bases outside gene matches: 8. CDR3 length: 14 residues. CDR3 loop: CASSPTSGLYEQYF. DNA for the CDR3: TGTGCCAGCAGTCCGACTAGCGGGCTGTATGAGCAGTACTTC.

In nucleotides, the CDR3 is TGTGCCTCCCAGAAAGGGTTGAACACTGAAGCTTTCTTT. Encoded protein: CASQKGLNTEAFF. The J gene is TRBJ1-1, the V gene TRBV30; D unclear. The germline V gene encodes CDR1 GTSNPN and CDR2 SVGIG (reference sequence). This CDR3 comprises 13 residues. V lost 7 bases and J lost 0, with 12 bases in between.

The rearrangement uses TRBV5-8 and TRBJ2-7; D is uncertain. The CDR3 extends over 17 amino acids. The germline V gene has CDR1 SGHTS and CDR2 YDEGEE. V lost 8 bases to trimming and J lost 3 bases, with 27 bases between them. The CDR3 region has the DNA TGTGCCAGTGCGACGGGCCATCGTGGATTCCGGAACTACGAGCAGTACTTC. This gives the protein CASATGHRGFRNYEQYF.

The V and J genes are TRBV5-6 and TRBJ2-3; D may be TRBD1 or TRBD2 (6 bases each). This CDR3 has 14 residues. Trimming stripped 2 bases from V and 4 bases from J, with 11 bases between. Germline CDR1 reads SGHDT; CDR2 reads YYEEEE. DNA for the CDR3: TGTGCCAGCAGCTTAACGGGGGCAGCAGATACGCAGTATTTT. It yields the protein CASSLTGAADTQYF.